This passage covers 5 T cell receptor beta chains from one sample sequenced in a study of human T cells and chemical hapten exposure. MiXCR, applied by TCRdb to the RACE reads, yields one record per CDR3 protein. The sample yields approximately 86,000 distinct CDR3 sequences, approximately 11% seen once. Sample time point: patch test 3, about 24 weeks after DPC sensitization. Treatment denoted: therapeutic diphenylcyclopropenone sensitization with weekly scalp DPC. This specimen consisted of whole blood, obtained in connection with sensitization to the hapten diphenylcyclopropenone (DPC). These receptors all stem from a woman aged 25 to 39 with alopecia areata. Some clones in this sample may be carry-over from other donors' samples.

The genes are TRBV28 and TRBJ1-1, with D uncertain. The CDR3 sequence is 12 residues long. Germline-derived CDR1 and CDR2 are MDHEN and SYDVKM. The CDR3 spells CATKAGNTEAFF. The CDR3 DNA reads as TGTGCTACGAAGGCAGGGAACACTGAAGCTTTCTTT.

This clonotype was seen a handful of times. V is TRBV20-1 and J is TRBJ1-5, with D perhaps TRBD1 (5 bases). This CDR3 comprises 12 residues. Germline V gene sequence: CDR1 DFQATT, CDR2 SNEGSKA (reference sequence). The V end was cut by 3 bases, the J end by 6 bases, with 9 bases between. The CDR3, as DNA: TGCAGTGCTAGTCGTAGGGGTCAGCCCCAGCATTTT. Its protein product is CSASRRGQPQHF.

This clonotype was detected only once. The CDR3 is CASSEAHHSSRRGYTF. Here the CDR3 DNA reads TGTGCCAGCAGTGAAGCCCATCACTCGAGTCGCCGTGGCTACACCTTC. The rearrangement uses TRBV2 and TRBJ1-2; unclear D gene. V was trimmed by 0 bases and J by 7 bases, leaving 18 bases between them. The CDR3 covers 16 residues. The germline V gene encodes CDR1 SNHLY and CDR2 FYNNEI. Full variable domain (missing parts from reference TRBV2 and TRBJ1-2): EPEVTQTPSHQVTQMGQEVILRCVPISNHLYFYWYRQILGQKVEFLVSFYNNEISEKSEIFDDQFSVERPDGSNFTLKIRSTKLEDSAMYFCASSEAHHSSRRGYTFGSGTRLTVV.

The sample holds many counts of this clonotype. The chain joins TRBV6-1 to TRBJ2-1; D unclear. Trimming removed 6 bases at V and 15 bases at J, with 18 bases between. The germline V gene has CDR1 MNHNS and CDR2 SASEGT. The CDR3 is made up of 12 amino acids. The CDR3, as DNA: TGTGCCAGCAGGACCCTAGGGATGGACGGGTTCTTC. Translation gives CASRTLGMDGFF.

This rearrangement joins TRBV11-2 to TRBJ2-1; D is ambiguous. Germline assignment: CDR1 SGHAT and CDR2 FQNNGV. V lost 4 bases and J 7 bases, leaving 8 bases between the germline ends. The length of the CDR3 is 12 residues. DNA of the CDR3: TGTGCCAGCAGCTCAAAATGGAATGAGCAGTTCTTC. Amino acids: CASSSKWNEQFF.